The 15 T cell receptor beta chains in this list originate from one sample, sequenced in a study of blood T cell repertoires in COVID-19. The method was immunoSEQ multiplex PCR; TCRdb's version includes in-frame clones alone and lacks a portion of them. The table lists 150,000 to 200,000 clones, nearly 90% of them singletons. Material for sequencing was peripheral blood. Receptor source: a man between 50 and 59 years old with acute or convalescent COVID-19.

The rearrangement joins TRBV5-1 to TRBJ1-4; D remains ambiguous. The CDR3 loop spans 14 amino acids. V lost 0 bases to trimming and J lost 6 bases, with 9 bases between them. Germline assignment: CDR1 SGHRS and CDR2 YFSETQ. This CDR3 reads CASSLGQLDEKLFF. Here the CDR3 DNA reads TGCGCCAGCAGCTTGGGGCAGCTAGATGAAAAACTGTTTTTT.

This chain connects TRBV29-1 to TRBJ2-3; D possibly corresponds to TRBD1 (5 bases). Trimming cost V 2 bases and J 2 bases, with 8 bases left between them. CDR3 length: 13 residues. From germline, CDR1 is SQVTM and CDR2 ANQGSEA. The CDR3 protein is CSVEKQDTDTQYF. The DNA of the CDR3 is TGCAGCGTTGAAAAACAGGACACAGATACGCAGTATTTT.

The V and J genes are TRBV11-2 and TRBJ1-2, with unresolved D. Germline V gene lookup returns CDR1 SGHAT and CDR2 FQNNGV. The CDR3 covers 12 residues. V was shortened by 0 bases and J by 7 bases, with 6 bases between the two germline ends. The CDR3: CASSLEGAGYTF. The CDR3 DNA sequence: TGTGCCAGCAGCTTAGAGGGCGCTGGCTACACCTTC.

This clone was seen once. This chain links TRBV18 with TRBJ2-2; D is possibly TRBD2 (6 bases). Germline CDR1 is KGHSH and CDR2 is LQKENI. The V gene lost 2 bases and the J gene lost 5 bases, with 15 bases spanning the gap. The CDR3 runs to 16 residues. The CDR3 spells CASSPTSPGGTGELFF. In DNA form, the CDR3 reads TGTGCCAGCTCACCAACGAGCCCTGGAGGGACCGGGGAGCTGTTTTTT.

DNA of the CDR3: TGTGCCACACTTCCCGAGGAGGGCCCGTGGAATAACGAAAAACTGTTTTTT. As protein: CATLPEEGPWNNEKLFF. The J gene is TRBJ1-4, the V gene TRBV27; D unclear. V lost 10 bases and J lost 8, with 29 bases in between. The CDR3 sequence is 17 residues long. Germline CDR1 and CDR2: MNHEY and SMNVEV (reference sequence).

This chain joins TRBV5-1 and TRBJ2-7; the match to TRBD1 covers 8 bases. V was clipped by 4 bases and J by 5 bases; unmatched bases: 8. The CDR3 runs to 14 residues. The V gene's germline CDR1 is SGHRS and CDR2 YFSETQ. CDR3: CASSLGQVFHEQYF. The CDR3 DNA reads TGCGCCAGCAGCCTGGGACAGGTCTTCCACGAGCAGTACTTC.

The rearrangement joins TRBV5-6 to TRBJ2-2; TRBD1 matches 7 bases. There are 19 residues in the CDR3. Germline CDR1 reads SGHDT; CDR2 reads YYEEEE. J gave up 0 bases and V 6 bases, and 17 bases lay outside the gene matches. In DNA, the CDR3 is TGTGCCAGCACCTCTGGTTGGTCGGGACAGCTTTCGAACACCGGGGAGCTGTTTTTT. It translates to CASTSGWSGQLSNTGELFF.

V usage is TRBV27 and J usage is TRBJ2-3; 8 bases map to TRBD2. Germline V gives CDR1 MNHEY, CDR2 SMNVEV (reference sequence). Trimming cost V 3 bases and J 7 bases; bases outside gene matches: 9. The CDR3 is made up of 15 amino acids. This chain's CDR3 is CASSFGLAGSNTQYF. The CDR3 DNA reads TGTGCCAGCAGTTTCGGGCTAGCGGGTTCAAATACGCAGTATTTT.

The chain couples TRBV6-6 to TRBJ1-1, with D unresolved. Germline V CDR1 and CDR2: MNHNY, SVGAGI (reference sequence). The V end lost 4 bases, the J end lost 3 bases, and 6 bases lay between the germline ends. The CDR3 spans 12 residues. Here the CDR3 DNA reads TGTGCCAGCAGTTCCCCGGACACTGAAGCTTTCTTT. It yields the protein CASSSPDTEAFF.

Only a few counts were recorded for this clone. The gene calls are TRBV2 and TRBJ1-1; 11 bases line up with TRBD1. CDR3 length: 15 amino acids. Germline lookup yields CDR1 SNHLY and CDR2 FYNNEI. The V gene end was trimmed by 7 bases and the J gene end by 1 base; junction bases not matched to a gene: 5. Written as DNA, the CDR3 is TGTGCCAGCACCCGGACAGGGGGCTGGAACACTGAAGCTTTCTTT. Translated, it gives CASTRTGGWNTEAFF.

Only one count was recorded for this clone. V and J are TRBV28 and TRBJ1-6; TRBD1 matches at 8 bases. The CDR3 extends over 16 amino acids. The ends lost 6 bases at V and 7 bases at J; junction bases unmatched: 11. Germline V gives CDR1 MDHEN, CDR2 SYDVKM. The CDR3 protein is CASRSPGQGVNSPLHF. CDR3 DNA sequence: TGTGCCAGCAGATCACCCGGACAGGGTGTAAATTCACCCCTCCACTTT.

In this sample, this clone turned up once. The chain is built from TRBV10-3 and TRBJ1-5; TRBD1 aligns across 9 bases. Losses at the gene ends were 5 bases for V and 2 bases for J; bases not matched to a gene: 7. The V gene's germline CDR1 is ENHRY and CDR2 SYGVKD. The CDR3 runs to 16 residues. The CDR3 reads CAISPEQGARNQPQHF. DNA for the CDR3: TGTGCCATCAGTCCGGAACAGGGGGCCCGCAATCAGCCCCAGCATTTT.

The chain carries TRBV5-1 and TRBJ2-2; D may be TRBD1 (5 bases). V was shortened by 2 bases and J by 0 bases, with 11 bases between the two germline ends. This CDR3 has 16 amino acids. The germline gives CDR1 SGHRS, CDR2 YFSETQ. The CDR3 protein is CASSLGSTANTGELFF. CDR3 sequence (DNA): TGCGCCAGCAGCTTAGGTTCGACAGCGAACACCGGGGAGCTGTTTTTT.

The chain combines TRBV6-1 with TRBJ2-1; TRBD2 matches 7 bases. With 1 base clipped from V and 2 bases from J, the junction kept 5 bases outside the gene matches. This CDR3 is 16 amino acids long. Germline values: CDR1 MNHNS, CDR2 SASEGT. CDR3 DNA sequence: TGTGCCAGCAGTGAAGAAGGCGGGGGTCCCTACAATGAGCAGTTCTTC. This encodes CASSEEGGGPYNEQFF.

The rearrangement uses TRBV25-1 and TRBJ2-5; 7 bases agree with TRBD2. The CDR3 extends over 15 amino acids. Germline CDR1 reads MGHDK; CDR2 reads SYGVNS. V was pared by 3 bases and J by 2 bases, with 6 bases of the junction left unmatched. The CDR3 DNA reads TGTGCCAGCAGTGAGGGTGCTAGCGGACAAGAGACCCAGTACTTC. The encoded protein is CASSEGASGQETQYF.